These 18 T cell receptor beta chains came from one sample sequenced in a study of T cells after yellow fever vaccination. TCRdb recomputed calls from the 5' RACE reads with MiXCR, one row per CDR3 protein. The repertoire consists of 500,000 to 650,000 distinct CDR3 sequences, with around 16% occurring once and the leading ten covering 17%. The sample was PBMCs, taken 5 days after the first yellow fever vaccination. The source of these receptors is a man between 18 and 35 years old who received the YFV17D yellow fever vaccine.

This clonotype has a handful of counts. The chain links TRBV18 to TRBJ1-4; no definite D call. The length of the CDR3 is 17 residues. Germline values: CDR1 KGHSH, CDR2 LQKENI. V lost 3 bases and J lost 5, with 19 bases in between. DNA for the CDR3: TGTGCCAGCTCACCGGTCCCGGACGCTTACTTAAATGAAAAACTGTTTTTT. Translation gives CASSPVPDAYLNEKLFF.

This rearrangement joins TRBV6-2 or TRBV6-3 to TRBJ1-1, with 9 bases matching TRBD1. Germline CDR1 reads MNHEY; CDR2 reads SVGEGT. This CDR3 comprises 14 residues. Germline trimming cut 5 bases from V and 5 bases from J; bases unmatched to any gene: 6. The CDR3 is CASSGTGPWTEAFF. The CDR3, as DNA: TGTGCCAGCAGTGGGACAGGGCCATGGACTGAAGCTTTCTTT.

The chain has TRBV5-5 and TRBJ1-5; tentative D call: TRBD1 (5 bases). CDR1 and CDR2 from the germline V gene are SGHKS and YYEKEE (reference sequence). Trimming stripped 4 bases from V and 3 bases from J, with 14 bases between. The CDR3 is made up of 15 amino acids. The CDR3 loop is CASSPARGVNQPQHF. The CDR3 DNA sequence: TGTGCCAGCAGCCCCGCCAGAGGGGTCAATCAGCCCCAGCATTTT.

This clonotype was seen a handful of times. The chain is built from TRBV28 and TRBJ2-7; 7 positions match TRBD1. Losses at the gene ends were 8 bases for V and 3 bases for J; bases not matched to a gene: 13. CDR3 length: 15 amino acids. Germline loops: CDR1 MDHEN, CDR2 SYDVKM. The CDR3 reads CASRSTGVTRYEQYV. Here the CDR3 DNA reads TGTGCCAGCCGTTCTACAGGGGTCACCCGCTACGAGCAGTACGTC.

This clonotype has only a few counts. The chain recombines TRBV6-5 with TRBJ2-5; no firm D call. The V and J ends lost 0 bases and 5 bases respectively, with 10 bases between them. The CDR3 is 14 amino acids. Germline loops: CDR1 MNHEY, CDR2 SVGAGI. CDR3 nucleotide sequence: TGTGCCAGCAGTTACTCACCCCCCGGGGAGACCCAGTACTTC. It codes for CASSYSPPGETQYF.

The chain links TRBV10-3 to TRBJ1-6; 9 bases agree with TRBD1. Trimming removed 4 bases from V and 6 bases from J; junction bases left unmatched: 7. This CDR3 is 16 amino acids long. Germline V lookup: CDR1 ENHRY, CDR2 SYGVKD. The CDR3 sequence: CAISADRGVGNSPLHF. The DNA of the CDR3 is TGTGCCATCAGTGCGGACAGGGGTGTTGGTAATTCACCCCTCCACTTT.

This clonotype was counted ten times or more. This chain links TRBV4-1 with TRBJ2-4; 11 bases agree with TRBD2. The CDR3 spans 16 residues. V shed 2 bases and J 4 bases; nucleotides not matched to a gene: 4. The germline V gene encodes CDR1 MGHRA and CDR2 YSYEKL. The CDR3 bases are TGCGCCAGCAGCCAACCGACTAGCGGGGTTAAAAACATTCAGTACTTC. Residues: CASSQPTSGVKNIQYF.

The chain links TRBV25-1 to TRBJ1-4; D remains ambiguous. CDR3 length: 15 amino acids. Germline CDR1 reads MGHDK; CDR2 reads SYGVNS. With 3 bases removed from V and 6 bases from J, the gap between germline ends came to 14 bases. In DNA form, the CDR3 reads TGTGCCAGCAGTGATAGCGTAGCGGGATATGAAAAACTGTTTTTT. This translates into CASSDSVAGYEKLFF.

This clonotype was detected ten times or more. The rearrangement joins TRBV25-1 to TRBJ2-1; tentatively, D is TRBD1 (6 bases). This CDR3 contains 18 residues. CDR1 is MGHDK, CDR2 SYGVNS, per germline. Trimming left V 4 bases short and J 4 bases short, with 23 bases between. The CDR3 sequence is CASSVRQAMPFFYNEQFF. The CDR3 bases are TGTGCCAGCAGTGTCAGACAGGCCATGCCATTTTTTTACAATGAGCAGTTCTTC.

The rearrangement uses TRBV4-2 and TRBJ2-5; 12 nucleotides agree with TRBD2. The CDR3 loop spans 18 amino acids. Germline values: CDR1 LGHNA, CDR2 YNFKEQ. V trimming: 4 bases; J trimming: 5 bases; junction bases outside the gene matches: 14. CDR3 coding DNA: TGTGCCAGCAGCCTTGTAGATGTGACTAGCGGGGGCCGGGAGACCCAGTACTTC. Translation gives CASSLVDVTSGGRETQYF.

This clonotype came up a few times. The V and J genes are TRBV7-2 and TRBJ2-3; 7 nucleotides align to TRBD1. The trim removed 0 bases at V and 2 bases at J, leaving 11 bases unmatched. Germline V lookup: CDR1 SGHTA, CDR2 FQGNSA. There are 18 residues in the CDR3. The CDR3 DNA sequence: TGTGCCAGCAGCTTAGCGGTAGGGGGCCTCCCGTTCACAGATACGCAGTATTTT. It encodes CASSLAVGGLPFTDTQYF.

This clonotype was observed at least ten times. The chain couples TRBV7-2 to TRBJ1-5; the D gene is possibly TRBD1 (5 bases). The CDR3 consists of 15 residues. V dropped 1 base and J dropped 6 bases, with 13 bases sitting between them. Germline V gene sequence: CDR1 SGHTA, CDR2 FQGNSA. The CDR3 protein is CASSLVPGQGQPQHF. In DNA form, the CDR3 reads TGTGCCAGCAGCTTAGTTCCAGGGCAGGGTCAGCCCCAGCATTTT.

This clonotype was observed a handful of times. The V and J genes are TRBV11-1 and TRBJ2-3, with TRBD2 identical over 10 bases. Unmatched junction bases numbered 14, after V lost 5 bases and J lost 3 bases. This CDR3 spans 18 amino acids. Germline values: CDR1 SGHAT, CDR2 FQDESV (reference sequence). The CDR3 DNA is TGTGCCAGCAGCGTGAGGCTCGCAGCGGGGGGGCAGACAGATACGCAGTATTTT. Its translation: CASSVRLAAGGQTDTQYF.

The rearrangement links TRBV5-4 to TRBJ1-4; D might be TRBD1 (6 bases). The CDR3 spans 15 residues. The germline V gene encodes CDR1 SGHNT and CDR2 YYREEE (reference sequence). The germline V and J ends were trimmed by 5 bases and 4 bases, with 15 bases remaining between them. The CDR3 sequence is CASSSRTDFNEKLFF. The CDR3 nucleotides read TGTGCCAGCAGTTCGAGGACAGATTTTAATGAAAAACTGTTTTTT. The full variable domain, with the rest looked up from reference TRBV5-4 and TRBJ1-4, is ETGVTQSPTHLIKTRGQQVTLRCSSQSGHNTVSWYQQALGQGPQFIFQYYREEENGRGNFPPRFSGLQFPNYSSELNVNALELDDSALYLCASSSRTDFNEKLFFGSGTQLSVL.

This clonotype was found a few times. This chain uses TRBV5-4 with TRBJ2-2; 8 bases align to TRBD1. Germline lookup yields CDR1 SGHNT and CDR2 YYREEE (reference sequence). The CDR3 spans 16 residues. V lost 5 bases to trimming and J lost 4 bases; unmatched junction nucleotides: 10. The CDR3 protein is CASRPGQGAATGELFF. CDR3 nucleotides: TGTGCCAGCAGACCCGGACAGGGAGCGGCCACCGGGGAGCTGTTTTTT.

This clonotype showed up just a few times. The chain joins TRBV20-1 to TRBJ2-5; TRBD1 is a possible D gene (6 bases). This CDR3 spans 13 amino acids. Germline V CDR1 and CDR2: DFQATT, SNEGSKA (reference sequence). Trimming removed 4 bases at V and 4 bases at J, with 13 bases between. The CDR3 nucleotides read TGCAGTGCTACCCGGACAGCGCGAGAGACCCAGTACTTC. This sequence encodes CSATRTARETQYF.

The chain is built from TRBV18 and TRBJ2-1, with a possible D match to TRBD2 (5 bases). Trimming left V 4 bases short and J 0 bases short, with 13 bases between. CDR3 size: 16 residues. The germline gives CDR1 KGHSH, CDR2 LQKENI. CDR3 sequence: CASSHLEGSSYNEQFF. CDR3 coding DNA: TGTGCCAGCTCACATTTAGAGGGTAGCTCCTACAATGAGCAGTTCTTC.

The rearrangement links TRBV7-2 to TRBJ1-2; 10 nucleotides line up with TRBD1. This CDR3 region has 17 residues. Germline loops: CDR1 SGHTA, CDR2 FQGNSA. Trimming cost V 5 bases and J 4 bases; bases outside gene matches: 13. The CDR3 DNA sequence: TGTGCCAGCAGCATGACCCCCGGGACAGGGGTGGCCTATGGCTACACCTTC. Its protein product is CASSMTPGTGVAYGYTF.